Included here is one TCR beta chain sequence, with context. This sample was taken from a study of blood T cell repertoires in COVID-19. Study as a whole: The United States, Italy and Spain were the sources of the acute and convalescent COVID-19 samples.

Looked up from germline, CDR1 is LGHDT and CDR2 is YNNKEL (reference sequence). This CDR3 region has 15 residues. The V end lost 1 base, the J end lost 5 bases, and 11 bases lay between the germline ends. The assay was immunoSEQ multiplex PCR, and TCRdb's table has in-frame clones only and misses some. The sample shows 300,000 to 450,000 clones, roughly 87% of them seen only once. The origin of this receptor is an older woman with COVID-19, enrolled during active disease. This rearrangement joins TRBV3-1 (or the pseudogene TRBV3-2) to TRBJ2-2, with D hard to call. The sequenced sample consisted of peripheral blood. For the CDR3, the DNA is TGTGCCAGCAGCCAAGGTCCCGTTACTACCGGGGAGCTGTTTTTT. This sequence encodes CASSQGPVTTGELFF.